The rows below give T cell receptor beta chains drawn from one sample of a study of cytomegalovirus exposure and HLA in healthy donors. This table comes from immunoSEQ multiplex PCR, and its TCRdb copy is limited to in-frame clones, with some not included. The data show about 98,000 clones, 80% to 85% seen once. Source material: PBMCs. The receptors shown here come from a man aged 40-55 years in good health and CMV-seronegative. The CDR3 runs from the conserved cysteine through the conserved F or W. The D gene is left open where the match is weak. Clone size is shown for a subset of rows, as once, few, many or a class of expanded clone.

len	v_gene	d_gene	abundance	j_gene	CDR3nt	CDR3aa
14	TRBV19	TRBD1	.	TRBJ2-7	TGTGCCAGTAGTATCGGGGACAGGGGGTACGAGCAGTACTTC	CASSIGDRGYEQYF
14	TRBV21-1	.	few	TRBJ1-6	TGTGCCAGCAGCTCTGGGGACAAACAATGGCCCCTCCACTTT	CASSSGDKQWPLHF
16	TRBV27	TRBD1	.	TRBJ1-2	TGTGCCAGCAGTTCGTCCGGACAGGGGGCGTACTATGGCTACACCTTC	CASSSSGQGAYYGYTF
13	TRBV7-3	.	.	TRBJ2-1	TGTGCCAGCAGCTTACCCACGGAGGGACGGCAGTTCTTC	CASSLPTEGRQFF
17	TRBV1	.	.	TRBJ2-2	TGCACCAGCAGCCTGCCTCGTTTTACAGTGGAGGCCGGGGAGCTGTTTTTT	CTSSLPRFTVEAGELFF
17	TRBV5-4	TRBD2	.	TRBJ2-5	TGTGCCAGCAGCTTGCCTGGGGCGGGGGGGCCAGGAGAGACCCAGTACTTC	CASSLPGAGGPGETQYF
18	TRBV7-2	TRBD1	.	TRBJ2-1	TGTGCCAGCAGCTTAGTTAAGACAGGGGGCCCCTGGGTAAATGAGCAGTTCTTC	CASSLVKTGGPWVNEQFF
15	TRBV25-1	TRBD2	.	TRBJ2-5	TGTGCCAGCAGTCGAGGAGCGGGGGCCCAAGAGACCCAGTACTTC	CASSRGAGAQETQYF
14	TRBV6-5	TRBD1	.	TRBJ1-2	TGTGCCAGCAGTTACGGTGGGACAGACTATGGCTACACCTTC	CASSYGGTDYGYTF
13	TRBV2	TRBD1	.	TRBJ1-4	TGTGCCAGCAGTGGGACAGGGCAAGAAAAACTGTTTTTT	CASSGTGQEKLFF
14	TRBV5-1	TRBD2	.	TRBJ2-1	TGCGCCAGCAAACTAGCGGGGGGCACGAATGAGCAGTTCTTC	CASKLAGGTNEQFF
15	TRBV25-1	.	.	TRBJ2-5	TGTGCCAGCAGTGAACCAAGGGGCATCCTCGGGACCCAGTACTTC	CASSEPRGILGTQYF
13	TRBV29-1	.	.	TRBJ1-4	TGCAGCGCCCAGGGTTGGAGGGATGAAAAACTGTTTTTT	CSAQGWRDEKLFF
14	TRBV19	.	.	TRBJ1-1	TGTGCCAGTAGTACGGACTCGCTGAACACTGAAGCTTTCTTT	CASSTDSLNTEAFF
15	TRBV5-1	TRBD1	once	TRBJ2-7	TGCGCCAGCAGAAAGGGACAGGGCAATTCCTACGAGCAGTACTTC	CASRKGQGNSYEQYF
16	TRBV4-1	.	.	TRBJ2-1	TGCGCCAGCAGCCAAGAGCTGGCGGGGAATTACAATGAGCAGTTCTTC	CASSQELAGNYNEQFF
16	TRBV5-4	TRBD2	.	TRBJ2-3	TGTGCCAGCAGTAAGGGACTAGCGGGGGGCACAGATACGCAGTATTTT	CASSKGLAGGTDTQYF
16	TRBV27	.	.	TRBJ1-1	TGTGCCAGCAGTTACCTCGGCAGGGCAGGGGACACTGAAGCTTTCTTT	CASSYLGRAGDTEAFF
16	TRBV5-4	.	.	TRBJ1-6	TGTGCCAGCAGCAAAGCCACTGGGACATGGAATTCACCCCTCCACTTT	CASSKATGTWNSPLHF
14	TRBV5-1	.	.	TRBJ2-7	TGCGCCAGCAGCTTGGTCGCCAGTTCCTACGAGCAGTACTTC	CASSLVASSYEQYF
17	TRBV18	.	.	TRBJ2-6	TGTGCCAGCTCACCACCGGAGGGACAGTCTGGGGCCAACGTCCTGACTTTC	CASSPPEGQSGANVLTF
14	TRBV9	TRBD1	.	TRBJ2-7	TGTGCCAGCGGCCGGACAGGGGACCTCTACGAGCAGTACTTC	CASGRTGDLYEQYF
14	TRBV7-2	.	few	TRBJ1-6	TGTGCCAGCAGCTTAGCGCAGGGAAGTTCACCCCTCCACTTT	CASSLAQGSSPLHF
15	TRBV27	.	.	TRBJ2-7	TGTGCCAGCAGTTTGAGCCGGTTACGTACCTCCGAGCAGTACTTC	CASSLSRLRTSEQYF
15	TRBV19	TRBD2	.	TRBJ2-7	TGTGCCAGTAGCTCCGGGACTAGCCTAACCTACGAGCAGTACTTC	CASSSGTSLTYEQYF
18	TRBV15	TRBD2	.	TRBJ2-5	TGTGCCACCAGCATAGTCCCCCCGGGACTAGCGTTCCAAGAGACCCAGTACTTC	CATSIVPPGLAFQETQYF
15	TRBV7-2	.	.	TRBJ1-5	TGTGCCAGCAGCTTATTTCATACAGGTAATCAGCCCCAGCATTTT	CASSLFHTGNQPQHF
11	TRBV28	.	.	TRBJ1-1	TGTGCCAGCAGTTTATCGGCTGAAGCTTTCTTT	CASSLSAEAFF
18	TRBV15	.	.	TRBJ1-1	TGTGCCACCAGCAGAGATCTAACTGCGGGGGGGTTGTTCACTGAAGCTTTCTTT	CATSRDLTAGGLFTEAFF
15	TRBV5-1	TRBD1	.	TRBJ2-3	TGCGCCAGCAGTAGTACAGGGGCTAGCACAGATACGCAGTATTTT	CASSSTGASTDTQYF
14	TRBV9	TRBD1	.	TRBJ2-7	TGTGCCAGCAGCGTAGCTGACAGGGGCTACGAGCAGTACTTC	CASSVADRGYEQYF
14	TRBV5-4	.	.	TRBJ2-1	TGTGCCAGCAGCATGGGACACCCGGAGGATGAGCAGTTCTTC	CASSMGHPEDEQFF
13	TRBV11-1	.	few	TRBJ1-1	TGTGCCAGCAGCTTGTTACAGAACACTGAAGCTTTCTTT	CASSLLQNTEAFF
14	TRBV18	.	once	TRBJ1-5	TGTGCCAGCTCCAAGGACAGTTCGGACCAGCCCCAGCATTTT	CASSKDSSDQPQHF
17	TRBV7-8	TRBD1	.	TRBJ1-5	TGTGCCAGCAGCTTAGGGACAGGGTCAAGGAACAATCAGCCCCAGCATTTT	CASSLGTGSRNNQPQHF
15	TRBV10-2	TRBD1	.	TRBJ1-6	TGCGCCAGCAAAGGTGGACAGGGGGCCGATTCACCCCTCCACTTT	CASKGGQGADSPLHF
13	TRBV7-2	.	.	TRBJ2-3	TGTGCCAGCAGCTTAACAAACCCAGATACGCAGTATTTT	CASSLTNPDTQYF
14	TRBV7-9	TRBD1	.	TRBJ2-5	TGTGCCAGCAGCTTTGGGACAGGGGAAGAGACCCAGTACTTC	CASSFGTGEETQYF
15	TRBV4-1	.	few	TRBJ1-1	TGCGCCAGCAGATTTGAGACAGGAATGAACACTGAAGCTTTCTTT	CASRFETGMNTEAFF
15	TRBV9	TRBD2	.	TRBJ2-5	TGTGCCAGCAGCATCGGGGGGTCCTTTGGGGAGACCCAGTACTTC	CASSIGGSFGETQYF
15	TRBV5-8	TRBD1	once	TRBJ1-2	TGTGCCAGCAGCGCCCTGCCAGGGGGACCAGTTGGCTACACCTTC	CASSALPGGPVGYTF